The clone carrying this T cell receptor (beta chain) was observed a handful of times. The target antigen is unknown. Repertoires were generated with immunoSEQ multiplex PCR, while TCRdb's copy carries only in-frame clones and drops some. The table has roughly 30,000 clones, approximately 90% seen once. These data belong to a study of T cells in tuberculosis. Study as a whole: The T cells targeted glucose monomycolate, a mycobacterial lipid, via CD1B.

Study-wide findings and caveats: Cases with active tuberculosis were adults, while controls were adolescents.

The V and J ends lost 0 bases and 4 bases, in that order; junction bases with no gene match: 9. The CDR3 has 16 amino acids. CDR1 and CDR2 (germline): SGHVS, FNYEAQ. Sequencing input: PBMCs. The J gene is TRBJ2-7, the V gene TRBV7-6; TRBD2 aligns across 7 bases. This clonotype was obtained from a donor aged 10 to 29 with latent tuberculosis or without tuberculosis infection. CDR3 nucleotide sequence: TGTGCCAGCAGCTTAGCCCTGCTAGCGGATGAATACGAGCAGTACTTC. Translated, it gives CASSLALLADEYEQYF.